This TCR beta chain was sequenced in a study of patients and donors after allogeneic stem cell transplantation. TCRdb called the RT-PCR reads again in MiXCR, with one record for every CDR3 protein. The table includes about 24,000 distinct CDR3 sequences, approximately 39% detected once. This clonotype was recorded a few times. The germline CDR1 and CDR2 sequences are DFQATT and SNEGSKA (reference sequence). Losses at the gene ends were 6 bases for V and 4 bases for J; bases not matched to a gene: 4. The CDR3 has 12 amino acids. This receptor was taken from a human donor who was either an allogeneic HSCT recipient or a stem cell or donor lymphocyte infusion donor (not recorded which). It is not recorded whose cells these are; they may come from a transplant donor. Sequences were obtained from blood, either unsorted or a sorted T cell fraction (not recorded which). The V gene is TRBV20-1, the J gene TRBJ1-2, with 8 bases lining up with TRBD1. For the CDR3, the DNA is TGCAGTGCCCAGGGGGCCGGCTATGGCTACACCTTC. Its translation is CSAQGAGYGYTF.